The 21 T cell receptor beta chains given below trace back to one sample, sequenced in a study of vaccination effects on CD4 cells after COVID-19. Expansion with viral peptide pools was applied to antigen-specific CD4+ T cells by the ViraFEST assay prior to sequencing. Following culture for around 10 days, CD4+ T cells were isolated. Participants got two doses of BNT162b2 or mRNA-1273 vaccine. Only in-frame clones appear in the TCRdb table, and some are missing; sequencing was by immunoSEQ multiplex PCR. The sample carries tens of thousands of clones, roughly 78% recorded once. For these receptors, no antigen is known. Sample: CD4+ T cells from PBMCs cultured with HCoV-NL63 spike peptides, taken after COVID-19 vaccination. These receptors were taken from a human donor who received a COVID-19 vaccine. Some clones in this sample may be carry-over from other donors' samples.

This chain joins TRBV19 and TRBJ1-5; D not certain. The ends were cut back, 6 bases at V and 4 bases at J, with 13 bases in the middle. CDR3 length: 14 amino acids. Germline V gene lookup returns CDR1 LNHDA and CDR2 SQIVND (reference sequence). The DNA for the CDR3 is TGTGCCAGTAGCGTTTCGGCCTTAAATCAGCCCCAGCATTTT. This sequence encodes CASSVSALNQPQHF. Complete variable domain (other parts from reference TRBV19 and TRBJ1-5): DGGITQSPKYLFRKEGQNVTLSCEQNLNHDAMYWYRQDPGQGLRLIYYSQIVNDFQKGDIAEGYSVSREKKESFPLTVTSAQKNPTAFYLCASSVSALNQPQHFGDGTRLSIL.

J is TRBJ2-1 and V is TRBV28; 16 nucleotides match TRBD2. Germline CDR1 is MDHEN and CDR2 is SYDVKM. The trim removed 2 bases at V and 12 bases at J, leaving 10 bases unmatched. This CDR3 contains 17 residues. The DNA for the CDR3 is TGTGCCAGCAGTTTAGTATATCCGGGACTAGCGGGGGGGAGGCAGTTCTTC. This translates into CASSLVYPGLAGGRQFF.

This chain joins TRBV6-5 and TRBJ2-1; the D gene is possibly TRBD2 (6 bases). Trimming took 5 bases from V and 8 from J, leaving 19 bases between them. Germline V gene lookup returns CDR1 MNHEY and CDR2 SVGAGI. The CDR3 length is 15 residues. The CDR3 loop reads CASSPRGVRVYEQFF. CDR3 coding DNA: TGTGCCAGCAGTCCCCGCGGGGTTCGGGTTTATGAGCAGTTCTTC.

V and J are TRBV6-6 and TRBJ1-1; D is ambiguous. The germline CDR1 and CDR2 sequences are MNHNY and SVGAGI (reference sequence). This CDR3 spans 14 amino acids. V gave up 0 bases and J gave up 6 bases, with 11 bases separating them. In DNA, the CDR3 is TGTGCCAGCAGTTACTCGAGCCTCATGGCTGAAGCTTTCTTT. It codes for CASSYSSLMAEAFF.

The chain is built from TRBV30 and TRBJ2-2, with TRBD1 as a possible D gene (5 bases). The CDR3 length is 14 residues. Germline CDR1 reads GTSNPN; CDR2 reads SVGIG (reference sequence). Trimming took off 4 bases at V and 5 bases at J, with 14 bases between the two ends. CDR3 DNA: TGTGCCTGGAAAGCTCAGGGTATGACCGGGGAGCTGTTTTTT. This encodes CAWKAQGMTGELFF.

The CDR3 is CASSLLAGGLGEQYV. The CDR3 region has the DNA TGTGCCAGCTCACTTCTAGCGGGGGGGCTGGGTGAGCAGTACGTC. The gene calls are TRBV18 and TRBJ2-7; 12 nucleotides match TRBD2. The J segment lost 7 bases and the V segment lost 4 bases, leaving 8 bases of the junction unmatched. The length of the CDR3 is 15 residues. Germline V CDR1 and CDR2: KGHSH, LQKENI.

The chain is built from TRBV30 and TRBJ1-1, with 7 nucleotides matching TRBD1. Per the germline V gene, CDR1 is GTSNPN and CDR2 is SVGIG (reference sequence). The J segment lost 5 bases and the V segment lost 3 bases, leaving 9 bases of the junction unmatched. The CDR3 contains 14 residues. CDR3 sequence reads: CAWRRGQGVTEAFF. The CDR3 region has the DNA TGTGCCTGGAGAAGGGGGCAGGGGGTGACTGAAGCTTTCTTT.

V gene TRBV28 combines with J gene TRBJ1-2; 7 bases agree with TRBD1. Germline loops: CDR1 MDHEN, CDR2 SYDVKM. This CDR3 spans 14 amino acids. The J segment lost 4 bases and the V segment lost 6 bases, leaving 8 bases of the junction unmatched. CDR3: CASRINRGGYGYTF. The DNA for the CDR3 is TGTGCCAGCAGAATTAACAGGGGAGGCTATGGCTACACCTTC.

This chain joins TRBV10-3 and TRBJ1-2; TRBD1 might be the D (6 bases). Germline V CDR1 and CDR2: ENHRY, SYGVKD. This CDR3 spans 12 amino acids. V was shortened by 7 bases and J by 1 base, with 7 bases between the two germline ends. The CDR3 region has the DNA TGTGCCATCACGGACAGTAACTATGGCTACACCTTC. It is translated as CAITDSNYGYTF.

The rearrangement uses TRBV6-4 and TRBJ2-2, with D unresolved. The V end lost 0 bases, the J end lost 5 bases, and 7 bases lay between the germline ends. The CDR3 runs 14 residues. Germline values: CDR1 MRHNA, CDR2 SNTAGT. The CDR3 loop is CASSDSIATGELFF. In nucleotides, the CDR3 is TGTGCCAGCAGTGACTCAATCGCGACCGGGGAGCTGTTTTTT.

This chain joins TRBV12-3 or TRBV12-4 and TRBJ2-5; D not certain. CDR3 length: 13 residues. The V end was cut by 7 bases, the J end by 1 base, with 10 bases between. The CDR3 region is CASNRVRQETQYF. The DNA for the CDR3 is TGTGCCAGCAACCGGGTCCGCCAAGAGACCCAGTACTTC.

This clone was counted a single time. J is TRBJ2-5 and V is TRBV5-1, with a weak D call TRBD1 (6 bases). CDR1 and CDR2 (germline): SGHRS, YFSETQ. Trimming pared 1 base from V and 4 bases from J, leaving 8 bases between. The CDR3 has 13 amino acids. CDR3 residues: CASSLQGSETQYF. Written as DNA, the CDR3 is TGCGCCAGCAGCTTGCAGGGGTCAGAGACCCAGTACTTC.

The J gene is TRBJ1-2, the V gene TRBV5-1, with D uncertain. This CDR3 spans 12 amino acids. Germline assignment: CDR1 SGHRS and CDR2 YFSETQ. The V end lost 4 bases, the J end lost 6 bases, and 10 bases lay between the germline ends. For the CDR3, the DNA is TGCGCCAGCAGCCACAGTGCCAATGGCTACACCTTC. Amino acid sequence: CASSHSANGYTF.

The rearrangement links TRBV19 to TRBJ2-1; 10 bases are a match to TRBD2. V gave up 6 bases and J gave up 2 bases; unmatched junction bases: 1. The CDR3 contains 14 residues. Germline-derived CDR1 and CDR2 are LNHDA and SQIVND (reference sequence). The CDR3 protein is CASSLAGAYNEQFF. The CDR3 DNA reads as TGTGCCAGTAGCCTAGCGGGGGCCTACAATGAGCAGTTCTTC.

This clone was observed a handful of times. The gene calls are TRBV19 and TRBJ1-6; D remains unclear. Deletions cut 6 bases from V and 9 bases from J, with 18 bases between. Germline V lookup: CDR1 LNHDA, CDR2 SQIVND (reference sequence). The CDR3 consists of 15 residues. The CDR3 reads CASRFLSEGGSPLHF. DNA for the CDR3: TGTGCCAGTAGATTCCTCTCGGAGGGAGGTTCACCCCTCCACTTT.

The chain recombines TRBV6-5 with TRBJ1-6; TRBD1 aligns across 7 bases. Per the germline V gene, CDR1 is MNHEY and CDR2 is SVGAGI. V shed 6 bases and J 7 bases; nucleotides not matched to a gene: 9. This CDR3 contains 15 residues. The CDR3 protein is CASRQTGRVNSPLHF. The CDR3 region has the DNA TGTGCCAGCAGGCAGACAGGGAGAGTGAATTCACCCCTCCACTTT.

The chain carries TRBV27 and TRBJ1-1, with D unresolved. The CDR3 covers 14 residues. V lost 6 bases to trimming and J lost 5 bases, with 16 bases between them. Germline V lookup: CDR1 MNHEY, CDR2 SMNVEV (reference sequence). The CDR3 DNA is TGTGCCAGCAGGACGGGTGGGAAATGGACTGAAGCTTTCTTT. This gives the protein CASRTGGKWTEAFF.

This chain joins TRBV6-6 and TRBJ2-6; D gene ambiguous. V dropped 6 bases and J dropped 4 bases, with 13 bases sitting between them. From germline, CDR1 is MNHNY and CDR2 SVGAGI (reference sequence). The CDR3 has 15 amino acids. In DNA, the CDR3 is TGTGCCAGCAGCCCGTCTGGGTCCGGGGCCAACGTCCTGACTTTC. Encoded protein: CASSPSGSGANVLTF.

The CDR3 bases are TGCGCCAGCAGCCAGACAAGGGCATACGGAAACACCATATATTTT. It codes for CASSQTRAYGNTIYF. J is TRBJ1-3 and V is TRBV4-3; no definite D call. This CDR3 is built from 15 residues. In germline, CDR1 is LGHNA, CDR2 YSLEER. V lost 3 bases to trimming and J lost 4 bases, with 13 bases between them.

A few counts support this clone. J is TRBJ2-2 and V is TRBV5-1; D is undetermined. Germline V lookup: CDR1 SGHRS, CDR2 YFSETQ. Trimming cost V 6 bases and J 5 bases, with 14 bases left between them. The CDR3 sequence is 14 residues long. In DNA, the CDR3 is TGCGCCAGCACCGAGTACGAGACAACCGGGGAGCTGTTTTTT. Protein: CASTEYETTGELFF.

This clone was recorded only once. The chain combines TRBV24-1 with TRBJ2-2; 8 bases match TRBD1. Per the germline V gene, CDR1 is KGHDR and CDR2 is SFDVKD. With 1 base clipped from V and 2 bases from J, the junction kept 5 bases outside the gene matches. The CDR3 is made up of 17 amino acids. The CDR3 DNA sequence: TGTGCCACCAGTGATTTTCTGGGGACAGGAAACACCGGGGAGCTGTTTTTT. As protein: CATSDFLGTGNTGELFF.